What follows is one TCR beta chain and its context. The sample originates from a study of blood T cell repertoires in COVID-19. As for the study in general: Both acute and convalescent COVID-19 samples were obtained from the United States, Italy and Spain. Sample material is recorded as cDNA or gDNA derived from T cells, B-cell-depleted T cells, or PBMCs.

V lost 3 bases and J 12 bases, leaving 11 bases between the germline ends. The length of the CDR3 is 11 residues. Germline V CDR1 and CDR2: MDHEN, SYDVKM. Produced via immunoSEQ multiplex PCR; TCRdb's table is partial and in-frame only. The sample shows some 190,000 clones, about four fifths of them seen only once. The TCR comes from an elderly woman with active or convalescent COVID-19. V is TRBV28 and J is TRBJ1-2; a weak D match, TRBD1 (5 bases). Sequenced: peripheral blood. The CDR3 is CASSLGRGDTF. The DNA of the CDR3 is TGTGCCAGCAGTTTGGGGAGGGGAGACACCTTC.